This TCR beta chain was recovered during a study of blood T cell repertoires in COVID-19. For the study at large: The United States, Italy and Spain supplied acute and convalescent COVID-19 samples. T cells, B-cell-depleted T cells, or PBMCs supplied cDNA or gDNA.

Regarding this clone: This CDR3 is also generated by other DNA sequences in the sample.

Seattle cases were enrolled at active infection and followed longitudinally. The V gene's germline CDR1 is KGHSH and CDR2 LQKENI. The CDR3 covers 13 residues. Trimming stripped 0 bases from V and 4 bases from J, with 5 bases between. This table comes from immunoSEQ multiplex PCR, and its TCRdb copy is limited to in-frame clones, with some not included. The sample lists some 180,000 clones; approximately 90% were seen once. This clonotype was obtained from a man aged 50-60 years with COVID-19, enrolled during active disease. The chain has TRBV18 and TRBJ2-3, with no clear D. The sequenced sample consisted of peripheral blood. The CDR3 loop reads CASSPPSADTQYF. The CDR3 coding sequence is TGTGCCAGCTCACCACCCAGCGCAGATACGCAGTATTTT.